These T cell receptor beta chains were read from a single sample in a study of T cells in Graves' hyperthyroidism and ophthalmopathy. TCRdb re-called the multiplex PCR reads with MiXCR, one entry per CDR3 protein. The sample contains around 420,000 distinct CDR3 sequences, roughly 15% of which appear only once. Sequenced sample: blood. The source is a woman under 30 with Graves' hyperthyroidism. The CDR3 runs from the conserved cysteine through the conserved F or W. A D gene is named only where the DNA matches it firmly. For some rows the clone size is stated as once, few or many, or as a class when expanded; others skip it.

clone_size | j_call | d_call | v_call | cdr3_nt | cdr3_aa
few | TRBJ2-1 | - | TRBV13 | TGTGCCAGCAGCTTAGGTAGGGGGGAGGCCTACAATGAGCAGTTCTTC | CASSLGRGEAYNEQFF
many | TRBJ2-3 | - | TRBV20-1 | TGCAGTGCTAGAGGCCTTGAGGATGGCACAGATACGCAGTATTTT | CSARGLEDGTDTQYF
many | TRBJ2-5 | TRBD2 | TRBV20-1 | TGCAGTGCTAGAGGGACTAGCGGGAGAACACGGGAGACCCAGTACTTC | CSARGTSGRTRETQYF
- | TRBJ2-3 | - | TRBV7-9 | TGTGCCAGCAGTCTTGATACGCAGTATTTT | CASSLDTQYF
few | TRBJ2-1 | TRBD2 | TRBV6-2/TRBV6-3 | TGTGCCAGCAGTTCCGCGGGGGGAGGGTACAATGAGCAGTTCTTC | CASSSAGGGYNEQFF
- | TRBJ1-5 | - | TRBV30 | TGTGCCTGGAGTCACAGACAGGCTCAGCCCCAGCATTTT | CAWSHRQAQPQHF
many | TRBJ1-4 | TRBD1 | TRBV5-1 | TGCGCCAGCAGCACCGGACAGGGTAATGAAAAACTGTTTTTT | CASSTGQGNEKLFF
many | TRBJ2-7 | - | TRBV6-2/TRBV6-3 | TGTGCCAGCACCTTCCTAAGAGAGCAGTACTTC | CASTFLREQYF
- | TRBJ2-5 | TRBD2 | TRBV24-1 | TGTGCCACCAGTGATTCGACTAGCGGGAGTGTAGGAGAGACCCAGTACTTC | CATSDSTSGSVGETQYF
- | TRBJ2-1 | - | TRBV29-1 | TGCAGCGCCTCGGAGGAGCAGTTCTTC | CSASEEQFF
few | TRBJ1-2 | - | TRBV5-1 | TGCGCCAGCAGCGCCAGGGGAGGATATGGCTACACCTTC | CASSARGGYGYTF
many | TRBJ2-7 | TRBD2 | TRBV28 | TGTGCCAGCAGTTTAGAAGGACTAGCGGGAGGGCCCTACGAGCAGTACTTC | CASSLEGLAGGPYEQYF
- | TRBJ1-4 | - | TRBV7-6 | TGTGCCAGCAGCCCGCGGCCATCAACTAATGAAAAACTGTTTTTT | CASSPRPSTNEKLFF
many | TRBJ2-7 | TRBD2 | TRBV13 | TGTGCCAGCAGCTTAGCAGGGACTACCGCCTACGAGCAGTACTTC | CASSLAGTTAYEQYF
many | TRBJ2-3 | TRBD2 | TRBV6-1 | TGTGCCAGCAGTTACACTAGCGCCACAGATACGCAGTATTTT | CASSYTSATDTQYF
many | TRBJ2-1 | TRBD2 | TRBV28 | TGTGCCAGCAGCCTTGCGGGGGGACTAGCGGGACGCGAGCAGTTCTTC | CASSLAGGLAGREQFF
few | TRBJ2-5 | TRBD2 | TRBV28 | TGTGCCAGCAGTCCCCCCGGACTAGCGGGAGGAGAGACCCAGTACTTC | CASSPPGLAGGETQYF
many | TRBJ2-5 | - | TRBV6-1 | TGTGCCAGCACGTCCCAACTAGGACAGAGGGAGACCCAGTACTTC | CASTSQLGQRETQYF
many | TRBJ2-5 | TRBD2 | TRBV30 | TGTGCCTGGACTAGCGGGAGAGAGACCCAGTACTTC | CAWTSGRETQYF
many | TRBJ1-5 | TRBD1 | TRBV27 | TGTGCCAGCAGTCCGGGACAGGGAAGAAGTCAGCCCCAGCATTTT | CASSPGQGRSQPQHF
many | TRBJ1-5 | - | TRBV12-3/TRBV12-4 | TGTGCCAAAAGGGGCAGGGGAGCTGGTCAGCCCCAGCATTTT | CAKRGRGAGQPQHF
- | TRBJ2-5 | TRBD2 | TRBV12-3/TRBV12-4 | TGTGCCAGCAGTTCAACGGGACTAGCGGACCCTATAGAGGAGACCCAGTACTTC | CASSSTGLADPIEETQYF
- | TRBJ2-1 | - | TRBV28 | TGTGCCAGCAGTTTACGTTGGGGAGCGTACAATGGGCAGTTCTTC | CASSLRWGAYNGQFF
- | TRBJ2-2 | - | TRBV2 | TGTGCCAGCAGCTGGACCCAGAACACCGGGGAGCTGTTTTTT | CASSWTQNTGELFF
few | TRBJ1-4 | - | TRBV6-2/TRBV6-3 | TGTGCCAGCAGTTACTCGCCTGAAAAACTGTTTTTT | CASSYSPEKLFF
many | TRBJ2-7 | - | TRBV6-2/TRBV6-3 | TGTGCCAGCAGCCCCTTGTGGATCCGGGGAGACGAGCAGTACTTC | CASSPLWIRGDEQYF
many | TRBJ1-1 | - | TRBV12-3/TRBV12-4 | TGTGCCAGCAGTTTGGGGAGAGTGGGCACTGAAGCTTTCTTT | CASSLGRVGTEAFF
many | TRBJ2-2 | - | TRBV6-1 | TGTGCCAGCAGTAGGGGGGTTTTCGGAGCGAACACCGGGGAGCTGTTTTTT | CASSRGVFGANTGELFF
few | TRBJ2-2 | TRBD2 | TRBV27 | TGTGCCAGCAGGAGGGGGACTAGCGGGACTACCGGGGAGCTGTTTTTT | CASRRGTSGTTGELFF